This TCR beta chain was captured by sequencing in a study of glioma-infiltrating T cells (dated by TCRdb to about 2016). General notes on the study: Sequencing of TCR alpha- and beta-chain repertoires was performed on glioma tissue, on non-neoplastic brain tissue, and on matched peripheral blood mononuclear cells. Three low-grade glioma patients, under ten primary glioblastoma patients and three non-glioma patients contributing non-neoplastic brain tissue were included in the paired cohort. To gauge divergence between tissue and blood T-cell populations, every tissue-infiltrating repertoire was compared against the peripheral blood repertoire from the same patient. General study outcomes and caveats: Only a very small number of CDR3 sequences turned up in both tissue and blood, a result put down to high CDR3 diversity combined with limited sampling. VJ-independent divergence between tissue and blood was below expectation in non-neoplastic patients but above expectation in all gliomas, especially low-grade gliomas. Group comparisons rested on small numbers: three non-neoplastic, three low-grade glioma and fewer than ten glioblastoma patients.

Details on this clonotype: What antigen it recognizes has not been identified. No base quality values were provided; no much bigger clone lies one nucleotide off.

The iRepertoire nested amplicon-rescue multiplex PCR (arm-PCR) platform was used to amplify TCR alpha and beta CDR3 regions from RNA. One-step reverse transcription and amplification used about 100-400 ng of tissue mRNA or PBMC total RNA as input. Following bead purification, Illumina adapters were added by a secondary multiplex PCR, and the libraries were gel-purified between 200 and 400 bp. Internal 6-nucleotide barcodes were carried by the libraries and were used for demultiplexing. The libraries were sequenced on an Illumina MiSeq using 2x220 or 2x250 nucleotide paired-end reads. As for how the authors treated the data: Paired reads were merged using FLASH 1.2.11 and were aligned to the GRCh37 human genome using BWA-MEM, after which TRA and TRB reads were extracted. V and J assignment used an IMGT-derived reference of cassette sequences and CDR3 motifs that included pseudogenes. Three-frame translation of reads was performed, and productive CDR3s were defined as those with a C...FGXG motif and no stop codons. Unique combinations of V-J cassette pair and CDR3 amino acid sequence were defined as clonotypes. Reads were filtered by Hamming distance, with the threshold set by the sequence error rate of each sample in mapped regions. TCRdb redid the processing of the public reads, applying fastp at Q25 and MiXCR, and retained in-frame beta chains. All rows with the same CDR3 protein become a single entry with the most common DNA and genes. The authors' filters were not applied to this entry. Here the sample has over 130,000 distinct CDR3 sequences; approximately 40% occur a single time. More than 15% of the sample goes to the ten largest clones.

CDR1 is given as SNHLY and CDR2 as FYNNEI, both from the germline V gene. Measured from the cysteine to the phenylalanine, the CDR3 is 15 residues long. The entry retains the CDR3 DNA only, 45 bases that are in frame from base 1. V and J lose 5 bases and 4 bases, and a span of 17 bases separates them. This chain is built from TRBV2 and TRBJ1-1; the D gene is possibly TRBD1, with 6 bases matching. Sequenced sample: glioma tissue, nonneoplastic brain tissue, or PBMCs (not recorded which). This sequence originates from a human donor with low-grade glioma or glioblastoma, undergoing nonglioma brain surgery, or in good health (not recorded which). DNA sequence: TGTGCCAGCAGTCCCGAGGGGGGCGTTGGCACTGAAGCTTTCTTT. Its translation is CASSPEGGVGTEAFF.